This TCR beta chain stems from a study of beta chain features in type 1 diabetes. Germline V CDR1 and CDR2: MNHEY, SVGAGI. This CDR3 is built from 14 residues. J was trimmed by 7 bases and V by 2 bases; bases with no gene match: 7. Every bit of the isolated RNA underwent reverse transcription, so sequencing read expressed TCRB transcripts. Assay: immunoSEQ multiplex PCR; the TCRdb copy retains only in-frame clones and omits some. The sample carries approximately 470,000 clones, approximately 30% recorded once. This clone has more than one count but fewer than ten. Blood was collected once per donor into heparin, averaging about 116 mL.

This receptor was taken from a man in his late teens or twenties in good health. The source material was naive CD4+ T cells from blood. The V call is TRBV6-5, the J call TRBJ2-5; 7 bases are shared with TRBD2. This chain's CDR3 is CASSYAGLVGTQYF. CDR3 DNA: TGTGCCAGCAGTTACGCCGGACTAGTTGGGACCCAGTACTTC.